One and the same sample provided the 5 T cell receptor beta chains below, sequenced in a study of identical twins. TCRdb re-called the 5' RACE reads with MiXCR, one entry per CDR3 protein. The sample records 200,000 to 250,000 distinct CDR3 sequences, under 10% being singletons. The same specimen was also included in a second study, on yellow fever vaccine responses in identical twins.

Sequenced sample: memory (CD45RO+) T cells sorted from blood. The receptors were gathered from a young woman in good health.

The chain couples TRBV7-6 to TRBJ1-6; D not resolved. Trimming left V 1 base short and J 10 bases short, with 8 bases between. Per the germline V gene, CDR1 is SGHVS and CDR2 is FNYEAQ. This CDR3 is built from 13 residues. CDR3: CASSLDLSSPLHF. In DNA form, the CDR3 reads TGTGCCAGCAGCTTAGATCTTAGCTCACCCCTCCACTTT.

This rearrangement joins TRBV3-1 to TRBJ1-3, with D hard to call. This CDR3 spans 15 amino acids. Germline assignment: CDR1 LGHDT and CDR2 YNNKEL (reference sequence). V was trimmed by 0 bases and J by 0 bases, leaving 6 bases between them. The CDR3 region is CASSQDVHSGNTIYF. The DNA for the CDR3 is TGTGCCAGCAGCCAAGACGTACACTCTGGAAACACCATATATTTT.

V and J are TRBV6-5 and TRBJ2-3, with TRBD2 as a possible D gene (6 bases). This CDR3 is built from 16 residues. Germline lookup yields CDR1 MNHEY and CDR2 SVGAGI. V lost 4 bases and J lost 1, with 15 bases in between. The CDR3 loop reads CASSSPAGRGTDTQYF. The CDR3 coding sequence is TGTGCCAGCAGTTCCCCGGCGGGACGAGGCACAGATACGCAGTATTTT.

The chain recombines TRBV12-3 or TRBV12-4 with TRBJ1-2, with a tentative D call TRBD1 (5 bases). Trimming took 3 bases from V and 6 from J, leaving 11 bases between them. This CDR3 comprises 13 residues. For the CDR3, the DNA is TGTGCCAGCAGTTTTCGAGGAGGGGATGGCTACACCTTC. Translating it yields CASSFRGGDGYTF.

This clonotype was seen more than once but under ten times. This rearrangement joins TRBV5-1 to TRBJ2-3, with 10 bases matching TRBD2. V was clipped by 0 bases and J by 2 bases; unmatched bases: 6. The CDR3 is made up of 17 amino acids. The germline gives CDR1 SGHRS, CDR2 YFSETQ. Here the CDR3 reads CASSLEVAGGDTDTQYF. The CDR3 coding sequence is TGCGCCAGCAGCTTGGAGGTAGCGGGAGGAGACACAGATACGCAGTATTTT.